The clone carrying this T cell receptor (beta chain) was seen just once. The sample originates from a study of blood T cell repertoires in COVID-19. Trimming removed 6 bases from V and 5 bases from J; junction bases left unmatched: 8. The CDR3 runs 14 residues. The germline gives CDR1 SGHNT, CDR2 YYREEE (reference sequence). Profiling relied on immunoSEQ multiplex PCR, and the TCRdb table lists in-frame clones only, not all of them. The sample records about 120,000 clones, 87% being singletons. The clonotype comes from an older woman with acute or convalescent COVID-19. Sequenced material: peripheral blood. The chain combines TRBV5-4 with TRBJ2-5, with TRBD2 identical over 9 bases. The CDR3 DNA is TGTGCCAGCACCTTCAGCGGGAGGTACGAGACCCAGTACTTC. It specifies CASTFSGRYETQYF.